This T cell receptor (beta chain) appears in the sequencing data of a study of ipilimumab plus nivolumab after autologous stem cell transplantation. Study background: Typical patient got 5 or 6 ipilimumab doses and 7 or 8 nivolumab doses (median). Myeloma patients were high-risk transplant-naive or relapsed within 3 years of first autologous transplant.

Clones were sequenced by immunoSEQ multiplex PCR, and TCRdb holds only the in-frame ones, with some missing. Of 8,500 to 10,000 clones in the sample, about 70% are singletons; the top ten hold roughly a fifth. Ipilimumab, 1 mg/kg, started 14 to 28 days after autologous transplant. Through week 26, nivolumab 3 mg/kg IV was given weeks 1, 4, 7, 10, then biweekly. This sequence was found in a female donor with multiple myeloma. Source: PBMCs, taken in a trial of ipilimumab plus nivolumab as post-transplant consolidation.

CDR3 DNA: TGTGCCTGGAGAGCTAGCAGCTCCTACAATGAGCAGTTCTTC. Its protein product is CAWRASSSYNEQFF. This chain links TRBV30 with TRBJ2-1; D might be TRBD2 (5 bases). Looked up from germline, CDR1 is GTSNPN and CDR2 is SVGIG (reference sequence). V dropped 3 bases and J dropped 0 bases, with 9 bases sitting between them. There are 14 residues in the CDR3.